This paragraph covers one T cell receptor beta chain sequence. This record comes from a study of blood T cells in healthy people across ages. This CDR3 is built from 16 residues. Trimming cost V 2 bases and J 3 bases; bases outside gene matches: 9. Germline CDR1 reads LNHNV; CDR2 reads YYDKDF (reference sequence). For the second PCR, which ran for 7 to 11 cycles, a sample-barcoded 5' primer and a J-beta primer mix were used. Sequencing yielded, for each sample, at least 3 million paired-end reads carrying CDR3. TCRdb reprocessed the 5' RACE reads via MiXCR and lists one record per CDR3 protein. There are approximately 600,000 distinct CDR3 sequences in the sample; approximately 50% occur only once, and over 30% lies in the top ten.

Sequenced sample: blood. This chain links TRBV15 with TRBJ2-5, with TRBD2 identical over 7 bases. The receptor's source is a man between 60 and 70 years old in good health. CDR3 sequence reads: CATSRPRTAGKETQYF. CDR3 bases: TGTGCCACCAGCAGACCCCGCACAGCGGGGAAAGAGACCCAGTACTTC.